Below are 31 T cell receptor beta chains sequenced from a single sample in a study of blood T cells in healthy people across ages. Primed by a sample-barcoded 5' primer and a J-beta primer mix, a second PCR proceeded for 7 to 11 cycles. MiXCR, run by TCRdb on the 5' RACE reads, gives a single entry per CDR3 protein. The sample has roughly 800,000 distinct CDR3 sequences; under 40% are singletons. The sample consisted of blood. These TCRs come from a man aged 18 to 29 in good health.

The chain couples TRBV20-1 to TRBJ2-5; 8 nucleotides line up with TRBD2. Germline CDR1 is DFQATT and CDR2 is SNEGSKA (reference sequence). J lost 0 bases, V lost 4 bases, and 7 bases had no gene match. The CDR3 loop spans 15 amino acids. CDR3 in DNA: TGCAGTGCTATTTCGACTAGCGTAAACCAAGAGACCCAGTACTTC. Encoded protein: CSAISTSVNQETQYF.

This sequence joins TRBV5-6 and TRBJ2-5; 8 nucleotides line up with TRBD2. The CDR3 loop spans 14 amino acids. Germline CDR1 is SGHDT and CDR2 is YYEEEE. V shed 3 bases and J 4 bases; nucleotides not matched to a gene: 5. In DNA, the CDR3 is TGTGCCAGCAGCTCAGATAGCGGGGTAGAGACCCAGTACTTC. Its protein product is CASSSDSGVETQYF.

Comment on this clonotype: With a much larger clone just one base away, this may be a read error. This sequence joins TRBV14 and TRBJ1-2, with 7 bases fitting TRBD1. The CDR3 runs 15 residues. Germline values: CDR1 SGHDN, CDR2 FVKESK. The CDR3 DNA reads as TGTGCCAGCAGCCCGCGGGGACAGTCTAACTATGACTACACCTTC. Protein sequence: CASSPRGQSNYDYTF.

This clonotype was seen a few times. This rearrangement joins TRBV20-1 to TRBJ2-5; 9 bases are a match to TRBD1. CDR3 length: 15 amino acids. Germline V gives CDR1 DFQATT, CDR2 SNEGSKA (reference sequence). V dropped 0 bases and J dropped 5; count of bases not matched to a gene: 7. CDR3 bases: TGCAGTGCTAGAGATTATGCACAGGGGGCGGAGACCCAGTACTTC. This gives the protein CSARDYAQGAETQYF.

In DNA, the CDR3 is TGCAGCGTGGGGGGACAGCTCGGGGAAACTAATGAAAAACTGTTTTTT. This gives the protein CSVGGQLGETNEKLFF. The chain joins TRBV29-1 to TRBJ1-4; 7 bases are a match to TRBD1. The germline V gene has CDR1 SQVTM and CDR2 ANQGSEA. Trimming removed 6 bases from V and 1 base from J; junction bases left unmatched: 11. This CDR3 contains 16 residues.

This clonotype has only a few counts. V gene TRBV28 combines with J gene TRBJ2-3; D might be TRBD1 or TRBD2, each matching 5 bases. Germline V gene sequence: CDR1 MDHEN, CDR2 SYDVKM. The V end was cut by 6 bases, the J end by 2 bases, with 15 bases between. The CDR3 spans 15 residues. CDR3 coding DNA: TGTGCCAGCAGGGCCGGGACGGCATACACAGATACGCAGTATTTT. Translating it yields CASRAGTAYTDTQYF. The complete variable domain, with remaining parts taken from reference TRBV28 and TRBJ2-3, reads DVKVTQSSRYLVKRTGEKVFLECVQDMDHENMFWYRQDPGLGLRLIYFSYDVKMKEKGDIPEGYSVSREKKERFSLILESASTNQTSMYLCASRAGTAYTDTQYFGPGTRLTVL.

The chain is built from TRBV10-3 and TRBJ1-1, with D possibly matching TRBD1 (5 bases). The CDR3 contains 14 residues. The V gene lost 7 bases and the J gene lost 1 base, with 13 bases spanning the gap. The germline V gene has CDR1 ENHRY and CDR2 SYGVKD. CDR3: CAIKLGTQNTEAFF. CDR3 coding DNA: TGTGCCATCAAACTTGGGACCCAGAACACTGAAGCTTTCTTT.

A word on this clonotype: This may come from a read error, since a much larger clone is one base off. V usage is TRBV3-1 and J usage is TRBJ2-5, with D perhaps matching TRBD1 (5 bases). The CDR3 is 12 residues long. The germline V gene has CDR1 LGHDT and CDR2 YNNKEL (reference sequence). The CDR3 loop reads CAGSQGQETQYF. DNA of the CDR3: TGTGCCGGCAGCCAGGGTCAAGAGACCCAGTACTTC.

This rearrangement joins TRBV7-9 to TRBJ1-4, with 7 bases fitting TRBD1. Germline CDR1 reads SEHNR; CDR2 reads FQNEAQ (reference sequence). The CDR3 extends over 13 amino acids. V lost 6 bases to trimming and J lost 10 bases; unmatched junction nucleotides: 8. The CDR3, as DNA: TGTGCCAGCAGACCTTCTTCAGGGGGAAAACTGTTTTTT. Amino acid sequence: CASRPSSGGKLFF.

This clonotype was seen once. The chain recombines TRBV4-3 with TRBJ2-1; D is perhaps TRBD2 (5 bases). The J call is in doubt because the DNA end fits TRBJ2-7 better. The germline gives CDR1 LGHNA, CDR2 YSLEER. The length of the CDR3 is 16 residues. As DNA, the CDR3 is TGCGCCAGCAGCCAAGATTCGGCTGGACTCTACAATGAGCAGTACTTC. Translating it yields CASSQDSAGLYNEQYF.

The chain employs TRBV20-1 and TRBJ1-1; D is ambiguous. Looked up from germline, CDR1 is DFQATT and CDR2 is SNEGSKA (reference sequence). This CDR3 spans 15 amino acids. Between the trimmed V and J ends, which lost 0 bases and 0 bases, there was a span of 11 bases. The DNA of the CDR3 is TGCAGTGCTAGAGATCTTGGAACGATGAACACTGAAGCTTTCTTT. Translation gives CSARDLGTMNTEAFF.

V usage is TRBV9 and J usage is TRBJ2-1; D unclear. The V gene lost 0 bases and the J gene lost 12 bases, with 19 bases spanning the gap. Germline V gene data show CDR1 as SGDLS and CDR2 as YYNGEE. The CDR3 runs 15 residues. The CDR3 loop is CASSVGRPMEVGQFF. The CDR3 bases are TGTGCCAGCAGCGTAGGCAGGCCTATGGAAGTAGGGCAGTTCTTC.

The CDR3 loop is CASSQDAGGVTDTQYF. The CDR3 DNA is TGTGCCAGCAGCCAAGATGCGGGGGGGGTCACAGATACGCAGTATTTT. The V gene is TRBV4-2, the J gene TRBJ2-3; 9 nucleotides align to TRBD2. The CDR3 totals 16 residues. V shed 0 bases, J shed 2 bases, and the junction held 3 bases outside the gene matches. Germline-derived CDR1 and CDR2 are LGHNA and YNFKEQ.

This clonotype has only a few counts. V usage is TRBV9 and J usage is TRBJ1-5; D is ambiguous. The CDR3 loop spans 14 amino acids. Germline V lookup: CDR1 SGDLS, CDR2 YYNGEE. Trimming left V 3 bases short and J 6 bases short, with 13 bases between. CDR3 loop: CASSDGVRGQPQHF. CDR3 bases: TGTGCCAGCAGCGATGGGGTTCGGGGTCAGCCCCAGCATTTT.

This chain uses TRBV10-3 with TRBJ1-1; 7 positions match TRBD1. Per the germline V gene, CDR1 is ENHRY and CDR2 is SYGVKD. The CDR3 loop spans 14 amino acids. Trimming at V came to 5 bases and at J to 2 bases, leaving 5 bases not matched to a gene. The CDR3 protein is CAISPRGGNTEAFF. The DNA of the CDR3 is TGTGCCATCAGTCCCAGGGGGGGCAACACTGAAGCTTTCTTT.

This clonotype has more than one count but fewer than ten. The chain is built from TRBV2 and TRBJ2-5; D is unclear. In germline, CDR1 is SNHLY, CDR2 FYNNEI. The CDR3 loop spans 13 amino acids. The ends were cut back, 3 bases at V and 3 bases at J, with 8 bases in the middle. CDR3 protein: CASSDPGKETQYF. CDR3 DNA sequence: TGTGCCAGCAGTGACCCAGGAAAAGAGACCCAGTACTTC.

This clonotype was detected ten times or more. The V gene is TRBV29-1, the J gene TRBJ2-4; the match to TRBD1 covers 7 bases. Germline loops: CDR1 SQVTM, CDR2 ANQGSEA. After removal of 5 bases from V and 5 bases from J, the junction contained 3 bases not matched to a gene. The CDR3 is made up of 12 amino acids. The CDR3: CSVRQGENIQYF. CDR3 in DNA: TGCAGCGTTAGACAGGGAGAAAACATTCAGTACTTC.

V is TRBV12-3 or TRBV12-4 and J is TRBJ2-7, with 8 bases identical to TRBD2. The CDR3 covers 15 residues. J gave up 5 bases and V 2 bases, and 8 bases lay outside the gene matches. The CDR3 protein is CASSLSAGVGHEQYF. The CDR3 region has the DNA TGTGCCAGCAGTTTATCAGCGGGGGTGGGCCACGAGCAGTACTTC.

The J gene is TRBJ2-3, the V gene TRBV27, with D possibly TRBD1 on 5 matching bases. The CDR3 covers 15 residues. V dropped 3 bases and J dropped 3 bases, with 13 bases sitting between them. Germline values: CDR1 MNHEY, CDR2 SMNVEV (reference sequence). The CDR3 protein is CASSFGSRTTDTQYF. The CDR3 nucleotides read TGTGCCAGCAGTTTCGGTAGCAGGACAACAGATACGCAGTATTTT.

The rearrangement joins TRBV25-1 to TRBJ2-4; D not certain. Per germline, CDR1 MGHDK and CDR2 SYGVNS. The V end lost 4 bases, the J end lost 5 bases, and 12 bases lay between the germline ends. The CDR3 covers 14 residues. This chain's CDR3 is CASSVSGRENIQYF. In DNA form, the CDR3 reads TGTGCCAGCAGTGTATCGGGCCGGGAAAACATTCAGTACTTC.

This clonotype was found many times. This chain joins TRBV20-1 and TRBJ2-3; TRBD2 agrees at 7 bases. CDR3 length equals 15 residues. Germline assignment: CDR1 DFQATT and CDR2 SNEGSKA (reference sequence). Trimming cost V 2 bases and J 0 bases; bases outside gene matches: 5. The CDR3 coding sequence is TGCAGTGCTAGAAACCTAGCGGAAAGCACAGATACGCAGTATTTT. This sequence encodes CSARNLAESTDTQYF.

This clonotype appeared many times. The chain employs TRBV5-1 and TRBJ2-2; TRBD1 agrees at 7 bases. CDR1 is SGHRS, CDR2 YFSETQ, per germline. The CDR3 is 14 amino acids. Trimming removed 0 bases from V and 4 bases from J; junction bases left unmatched: 0. The CDR3 loop is CASSLGQGTGELFF. The DNA of the CDR3 is TGCGCCAGCAGCTTGGGACAGGGCACCGGGGAGCTGTTTTTT.

The V gene is TRBV7-9, the J gene TRBJ2-7, with D possibly TRBD2 on 5 matching bases. Germline values: CDR1 SEHNR, CDR2 FQNEAQ (reference sequence). V lost 5 bases, J lost 7 bases, and 9 bases lay in between. The CDR3 is 11 amino acids. The CDR3 DNA sequence: TGTGCCAGCAGCGGACTTAGGGAGCAGTACTTC. It translates to CASSGLREQYF.

The rearrangement uses TRBV11-1 and TRBJ2-5; D remains unclear. The V gene lost 5 bases and the J gene lost 1 base, with 20 bases spanning the gap. There are 17 residues in the CDR3. From germline, CDR1 is SGHAT and CDR2 FQDESV (reference sequence). Here the CDR3 reads CASSPRSSLNPQETQYF. The CDR3 DNA reads as TGTGCCAGCAGCCCCCGGTCGTCGCTAAACCCCCAAGAGACCCAGTACTTC. The full variable domain, with the rest looked up from reference TRBV11-1 and TRBJ2-5, is EAEVAQSPRYKITEKSQAVAFWCDPISGHATLYWYRQILGQGPELLVQFQDESVVDDSQLPKDRFSAERLKGVDSTLKIQPAELGDSAMYLCASSPRSSLNPQETQYFGPGTRLLVL.

The CDR3 reads CASTPSWDSSYNEQYF. Here the CDR3 DNA reads TGTGCCAGCACCCCCAGCTGGGACAGCTCCTACAATGAGCAGTACTTC. This chain connects TRBV12-3 or TRBV12-4 to TRBJ2-4; TRBD1 aligns across 7 bases. With V trimmed by 7 bases and J by 13 bases, 22 bases remained unmatched. The CDR3 totals 16 residues.

This clonotype appeared a single time. The CDR3 sequence: CASSVAISTDTQYF. CDR3 coding DNA: TGTGCCAGCAGTGTCGCGATAAGCACAGATACGCAGTATTTT. The V call is TRBV2, the J call TRBJ2-3; D call uncertain. Trimming cost V 4 bases and J 0 bases, with 8 bases left between them. This CDR3 is 14 amino acids long. Per the germline V gene, CDR1 is SNHLY and CDR2 is FYNNEI.

Concerning this clonotype: Germline and junction disagree at one end, which may indicate a read error. CDR3 protein: CASSHALRDSNGQFF. CDR3 coding DNA: TGCGCCAGCAGCCACGCACTCCGGGACAGCAATGGGCAGTTCTTC. The chain joins TRBV4-1 to TRBJ2-1; 7 bases are a match to TRBD1. From germline, CDR1 is MGHRA and CDR2 YSYEKL. CDR3 length: 15 residues.

The chain recombines TRBV20-1 with TRBJ2-1; 12 nucleotides match TRBD2. The J call may not be correct, given that the DNA end is closer to TRBJ2-7. The CDR3 consists of 17 residues. Germline V gene sequence: CDR1 DFQATT, CDR2 SNEGSKA (reference sequence). This CDR3 is CSARPSLAGGTYNEQYF. The CDR3 DNA follows: TGCAGTGCTAGACCGTCACTAGCGGGGGGCACATACAATGAGCAGTACTTC.

This clonotype was seen only once. The chain links TRBV7-3 to TRBJ2-2; 10 positions match TRBD1. CDR3 length: 17 residues. V lost 5 bases and J lost 3; bases outside the gene matches: 9. CDR1 and CDR2 from the germline V gene are SGHTA and FQGTGA. In DNA, the CDR3 is TGTGCCAGCAGCGTCACCGGGACAGGGGCCGACACCGGGGAGCTGTTTTTT. It yields the protein CASSVTGTGADTGELFF.

This clonotype was detected a few times. The J gene is TRBJ2-1, the V gene TRBV6-2 or TRBV6-3, with 7 bases that match TRBD1. The CDR3 is made up of 14 amino acids. The ends lost 4 bases at V and 4 bases at J; junction bases unmatched: 4. CDR1 is MNHEY and CDR2 is SVGEGT in the germline V gene. The CDR3 region has the DNA TGTGCCAGCAGTTCCGGGGACAGATACAATGAGCAGTTCTTC. Protein sequence: CASSSGDRYNEQFF.

In DNA form, the CDR3 reads TGTGCCAGCAGTTTAGGAGTAAGCGGATCCTACGAGCAGTACTTC. It specifies CASSLGVSGSYEQYF. The chain links TRBV12-3 or TRBV12-4 to TRBJ2-7, with D perhaps matching TRBD2 (5 bases). V was shortened by 1 base and J by 1 base, with 11 bases between the two germline ends. The CDR3 spans 15 residues.